Listed here are 23 T cell receptor beta chains from one sample, sequenced in a study of OX40 agonist ivuxolimab in advanced cancers. Sequencing used immunoSEQ multiplex PCR; TCRdb keeps in-frame clones, though not all of them. The sample has more than 50,000 clones, 94% seen once. This material consisted of CD4+ or CD8+ T cells sorted from blood, taken in a trial of the OX40 agonist ivuxolimab. Receptor source: an adult with an advanced solid tumor such as melanoma, head and neck, liver or kidney cancer.

This sequence joins TRBV10-3 and TRBJ2-2, with D perhaps matching TRBD2 (6 bases). V was shortened by 8 bases and J by 5 bases, with 9 bases between the two germline ends. From germline, CDR1 is ENHRY and CDR2 SYGVKD. The CDR3 has 12 amino acids. For the CDR3, the DNA is TGTGCCATCGAGGAGGGGACCGGGGAGCTGTTTTTT. It specifies CAIEEGTGELFF.

This clone was observed once. The V and J genes are TRBV7-2 and TRBJ1-3; D uncertain. The CDR3 has 14 residues. From germline, CDR1 is SGHTA and CDR2 FQGNSA. V lost 0 bases, J lost 9 bases, and 12 bases lay in between. As DNA, the CDR3 is TGTGCCAGCAGCTTAGCAGCACGTTTGAGCACCATATATTTT. Translating it yields CASSLAARLSTIYF.

The chain has TRBV21-1 and TRBJ2-3; the tabulated D call, TRBD1, remains unverified against the DNA. TRBV21-1 is annotated as a pseudogene. This CDR3 has 16 amino acids. Here the CDR3 reads CASSSREQVHTDTQYF. DNA of the CDR3: TGTGCCAGCAGCTCAAGGGAACAGGTTCACACAGATACGCAGTATTTT.

This clone has more than one count but fewer than ten. This chain uses TRBV29-1 with TRBJ2-5; D is unresolved. This CDR3 has 16 amino acids. Germline CDR1 reads SQVTM; CDR2 reads ANQGSEA. Trimming took off 4 bases at V and 5 bases at J, with 23 bases between the two ends. CDR3: CSVGSGSPIGRETQYF. DNA for the CDR3: TGCAGCGTTGGATCGGGCTCCCCCATCGGTCGCGAGACCCAGTACTTC.

V usage is TRBV6-6 and J usage is TRBJ2-2; D is possibly TRBD1 (5 bases). The CDR3 spans 12 residues. Germline-derived CDR1 and CDR2 are MNHNY and SVGAGI (reference sequence). The ends were cut back, 11 bases at V and 4 bases at J, with 11 bases in the middle. The CDR3 DNA reads TGTGCCTCAAGGGGCCCCACCGGGGAGCTGTTTTTT. Encoded protein: CASRGPTGELFF.

The chain couples TRBV27 to TRBJ2-1; 7 positions match TRBD1. This CDR3 region has 16 residues. The trim removed 7 bases at V and 0 bases at J, leaving 9 bases unmatched. The germline V gene has CDR1 MNHEY and CDR2 SMNVEV (reference sequence). The CDR3 region has the DNA TGTGCCAGCACCACGTACCGGGACAGCTCCTACAATGAGCAGTTCTTC. Its protein product is CASTTYRDSSYNEQFF.

The chain uses TRBV2 and TRBJ2-3; D not resolved. This CDR3 contains 15 residues. Germline CDR1 SNHLY, CDR2 FYNNEI. The V end was cut by 4 bases, the J end by 0 bases, with 11 bases between. CDR3 DNA: TGTGCCAGCAGTGTGTTAGCCGCTAGCACAGATACGCAGTATTTT. Its translation is CASSVLAASTDTQYF.

In its sample, this clone was seen once. The chain is built from TRBV5-6 and TRBJ1-2; TRBD1 is a possible D gene (5 bases). CDR1 is SGHDT and CDR2 is YYEEEE in the germline V gene. Trimming left V 0 bases short and J 1 base short, with 16 bases between. The CDR3 contains 17 residues. Here the CDR3 DNA reads TGTGCCAGCAGCTTGGCCGGCAGGGCGGGTATTAACTATGGCTACACCTTC. Translated, it gives CASSLAGRAGINYGYTF.

This chain joins TRBV5-6 and TRBJ2-7, with TRBD1 matching over 8 bases. V lost 4 bases to trimming and J lost 0 bases; unmatched junction nucleotides: 3. Looked up from germline, CDR1 is SGHDT and CDR2 is YYEEEE. The CDR3 has 14 residues. The CDR3 here is CASSVDRVSYEQYF. CDR3 nucleotide sequence: TGTGCCAGCAGCGTGGACAGGGTCTCCTACGAGCAGTACTTC. Drawing the rest from reference TRBV5-6 and TRBJ2-7, the complete variable domain is DAGVTQSPTHLIKTRGQQVTLRCSPKSGHDTVSWYQQALGQGPQFIFQYYEEEERQRGNFPDRFSGHQFPNYSSELNVNALLLGDSALYLCASSVDRVSYEQYFGPGTRLTVT.

This sequence joins TRBV7-3 and TRBJ1-2, with D hard to call. Germline CDR1 reads SGHTA; CDR2 reads FQGTGA. Trimming cost V 0 bases and J 8 bases, with 10 bases left between them. The CDR3 extends over 13 amino acids. CDR3 amino acids: CASSLTFAGGYTF. The CDR3 coding sequence is TGTGCCAGCAGCTTAACGTTCGCCGGAGGCTACACCTTC.

The chain carries TRBV28 and TRBJ1-5, with 11 bases aligning to TRBD1. The CDR3 is made up of 17 amino acids. V was pared by 1 base and J by 3 bases, with 5 bases of the junction left unmatched. Germline CDR1 is MDHEN and CDR2 is SYDVKM. The CDR3 DNA is TGTGCCAGCAGTTTATTGTGGGACAGGGGGACCAATCAGCCCCAGCATTTT. Residues: CASSLLWDRGTNQPQHF.

The chain uses TRBV5-1 and TRBJ2-7, with 7 bases lining up with TRBD1. CDR3 size: 15 residues. CDR1 is SGHRS, CDR2 YFSETQ, per germline. With 0 bases clipped from V and 2 bases from J, the junction kept 5 bases outside the gene matches. The CDR3 DNA follows: TGCGCCAGCAGCTTGGAAGGGGGCTCCACCTACGAGCAGTACTTC. Its protein product is CASSLEGGSTYEQYF.

This chain links TRBV4-2 with TRBJ1-5, with D uncertain. Trimming stripped 6 bases from V and 0 bases from J, with 12 bases between. This CDR3 is built from 15 residues. The germline CDR1 and CDR2 sequences are LGHNA and YNFKEQ. This CDR3 is CASSANSYSNQPQHF. The CDR3 nucleotides are TGTGCCAGCAGTGCGAACAGCTATAGCAATCAGCCCCAGCATTTT.

J is TRBJ2-7 and V is TRBV19; the D gene is possibly TRBD1 (5 bases). This CDR3 has 14 residues. V dropped 5 bases and J dropped 3 bases, with 14 bases sitting between them. CDR1 is LNHDA, CDR2 SQIVND, per germline (reference sequence). CDR3 loop: CASSPTVQGYEQYF. CDR3 DNA: TGTGCCAGTAGTCCGACCGTCCAGGGCTACGAGCAGTACTTC.

The chain has TRBV2 and TRBJ2-1, with D possibly TRBD2 on 6 matching bases. Between the trimmed V and J ends, which lost 0 bases and 6 bases, there was a span of 21 bases. From germline, CDR1 is SNHLY and CDR2 FYNNEI. The CDR3 extends over 18 amino acids. CDR3 nucleotides: TGTGCCAGCAGTGAAGCGCTTCAGGGCGGGACTGAGTTCAATGAGCAGTTCTTC. It specifies CASSEALQGGTEFNEQFF.

The chain combines TRBV11-2 with TRBJ2-7; D remains unclear. Between the trimmed V and J ends, which lost 1 base and 1 base, there was a span of 11 bases. Germline assignment: CDR1 SGHAT and CDR2 FQNNGV. The CDR3 length is 15 residues. The CDR3 reads CASSLATVDSYEQYF. The CDR3 bases are TGTGCCAGCAGCTTAGCCACTGTAGATTCCTACGAGCAGTACTTC.

The rearrangement links TRBV29-1 to TRBJ2-7; a weak D match, TRBD2 (5 bases). This CDR3 has 12 residues. V was trimmed by 0 bases and J by 3 bases, leaving 6 bases between them. Germline CDR1 and CDR2: SQVTM and ANQGSEA. The CDR3 reads CSVEDGDYEQYF. DNA for the CDR3: TGCAGCGTTGAAGACGGGGACTACGAGCAGTACTTC.

In this sample, this clone turned up once. The rearrangement joins TRBV14 to TRBJ2-2; 14 bases align to TRBD2. The CDR3 has 16 residues. The ends lost 4 bases at V and 7 bases at J; junction bases unmatched: 5. The V gene's germline CDR1 is SGHDN and CDR2 FVKESK. The chain's CDR3 is CASSLGLAGVIGELFF. The CDR3 region has the DNA TGTGCCAGCAGCCTGGGACTAGCGGGAGTGATCGGGGAGCTGTTTTTT.

This clone has more than one count but fewer than ten. V usage is TRBV27 and J usage is TRBJ2-2, with 11 bases that match TRBD2. The length of the CDR3 is 15 residues. V lost 10 bases and J lost 7; bases outside the gene matches: 11. Germline lookup yields CDR1 MNHEY and CDR2 SMNVEV (reference sequence). DNA for the CDR3: TGTGCCACCCGGACTAGCGGGTCCCCTTACGGGGAGCTGTTTTTT. It encodes CATRTSGSPYGELFF.

This clone turned up a few times. The V gene is TRBV19, the J gene TRBJ1-5; 11 nucleotides align to TRBD1. V shed 5 bases and J 2 bases; nucleotides not matched to a gene: 5. CDR3 length: 16 residues. CDR1 LNHDA and CDR2 SQIVND come from the germline V gene (reference sequence). The chain's CDR3 is CASSLDRGLGNQPQHF. CDR3 coding DNA: TGTGCCAGTAGTTTGGACAGGGGGCTGGGCAATCAGCCCCAGCATTTT.

This chain joins TRBV5-4 and TRBJ2-3; the match to TRBD2 covers 12 bases. The germline V gene has CDR1 SGHNT and CDR2 YYREEE (reference sequence). V lost 4 bases to trimming and J lost 6 bases; unmatched junction nucleotides: 6. CDR3 length: 15 amino acids. In nucleotides, the CDR3 is TGTGCCAGCAGCCCGACTAGCGGGAGTGGGGATACGCAGTATTTT. Its translation: CASSPTSGSGDTQYF.

The J gene is TRBJ2-5, the V gene TRBV7-8; D is perhaps TRBD2 (5 bases). There are 15 residues in the CDR3. V lost 5 bases to trimming and J lost 2 bases, with 15 bases between them. Germline V gives CDR1 SGHVS, CDR2 FQNEAQ. The CDR3 DNA reads as TGTGCCAGCAGCCCCGAGGTGAGGGAACAAGAGACCCAGTACTTC. As protein: CASSPEVREQETQYF.

The J gene is TRBJ2-7, the V gene TRBV4-1; unclear D gene. The CDR3 has 14 amino acids. Trimming removed 7 bases at V and 1 base at J, with 14 bases between. Looked up from germline, CDR1 is MGHRA and CDR2 is YSYEKL. This CDR3 is CASKMAEGSYEQYF. In nucleotides, the CDR3 is TGCGCCAGCAAGATGGCGGAAGGGTCCTACGAGCAGTACTTC.